These 3 T cell receptor beta chains share one sample of origin, sequenced in a study of shared clonotypes between healthy human individuals. Positive CCR7 selection of CD45RO-negative cells yielded the naive CD8 cells, and terminally differentiated effector memory CD45RA+ cells were excluded. TCRdb keeps only in-frame clones here, not all; method: immunoSEQ multiplex PCR. The sample yields hundreds of thousands of clones, about 92% seen once. Sequencing used naive CD8+ T cells sorted from blood. Source of these receptors: a man younger than 40 in good health.

This chain links TRBV13 with TRBJ2-3, with D possibly matching TRBD2 (6 bases). Trimming took 2 bases from V and 0 from J, leaving 12 bases between them. CDR3 length: 16 residues. The germline V gene encodes CDR1 PRHDT and CDR2 FYEKMQ (reference sequence). For the CDR3, the DNA is TGTGCCAGCAGCTTATTGGGGACTCCTAGCACAGATACGCAGTATTTT. Protein: CASSLLGTPSTDTQYF.

The rearrangement links TRBV9 to TRBJ2-1; 7 nucleotides line up with TRBD2. V shed 0 bases, J shed 8 bases, and the junction held 2 bases outside the gene matches. This CDR3 region has 13 residues. Germline CDR1 reads SGDLS; CDR2 reads YYNGEE. The CDR3 is CASSVVTSDEQFF. The CDR3 DNA reads as TGTGCCAGCAGCGTAGTAACTAGCGATGAGCAGTTCTTC. The full variable domain, in which reference TRBV9 and TRBJ2-1 provide the parts outside the CDR3, is DSGVTQTPKHLITATGQRVTLRCSPRSGDLSVYWYQQSLDQGLQFLIQYYNGEERAKGNILERFSAQQFPDLHSELNLSSLELGDSALYFCASSVVTSDEQFFGPGTRLTVL.

The genes are TRBV6-5 and TRBJ2-1, with 11 bases identical to TRBD2. Germline CDR1 MNHEY, CDR2 SVGAGI. Trimming cost V 4 bases and J 4 bases; bases outside gene matches: 0. This CDR3 spans 14 amino acids. CDR3 DNA sequence: TGTGCCAGCAGTTCTAGCGGGAGGTACAATGAGCAGTTCTTC. Its protein product is CASSSSGRYNEQFF.